The 11 T cell receptor beta chains listed next were all sequenced from one sample in a study of beta chain features in type 1 diabetes. Overall study results and limits: Shortening that was moderate but significant affected the TCRB CDR3s of Type 1 diabetes patients in all four CD4+ subsets.

These receptors are not linked to any known antigen. Of the isolated RNA, all was reverse transcribed, and so the sequenced material was expressed TCRB transcripts. Data came from immunoSEQ multiplex PCR; TCRdb stores just in-frame clones and leaves some out. The repertoire holds 600,000 to 750,000 clones, with under 15% as singletons. The sequencing input was naive CD4+ T cells from blood. The receptors here all came from a young man with type 1 diabetes.

This clone was observed a handful of times. V and J are TRBV5-1 and TRBJ2-1, with TRBD1 matching 7 bases. This CDR3 is 13 amino acids long. The ends lost 7 bases at V and 8 bases at J; junction bases unmatched: 9. Germline CDR1 is SGHRS and CDR2 is YFSETQ. DNA for the CDR3: TGCGCCAGCCGCAGAATTCAGGGGGATGAGCAGTTCTTC. Its translation is CASRRIQGDEQFF.

This clone was recorded a few times. The chain recombines TRBV5-4 with TRBJ2-3; D not certain. Germline CDR1 reads SGHNT; CDR2 reads YYREEE (reference sequence). The V gene lost 2 bases and the J gene lost 0 bases, with 13 bases spanning the gap. This CDR3 spans 16 amino acids. The CDR3 nucleotides are TGTGCCAGCAGCTTCCCTGGAACCACTAGCACAGATACGCAGTATTTT. Its protein product is CASSFPGTTSTDTQYF.

This sequence joins TRBV5-1 and TRBJ2-6; D ambiguous. The CDR3 runs 14 residues. Trimming shortened V by 5 bases and J by 0 bases, and 6 bases separated the two germline ends. Germline V lookup: CDR1 SGHRS, CDR2 YFSETQ. CDR3 nucleotide sequence: TGCGCCAGCAGAATTAACTCTGGGGCCAACGTCCTGACTTTC. Amino acid sequence: CASRINSGANVLTF.

This clone was seen more than once but under ten times. V gene TRBV14 combines with J gene TRBJ1-4; the D is unclear. The CDR3 sequence is 11 residues long. In germline, CDR1 is SGHDN, CDR2 FVKESK. V was cut by 0 bases and J by 13 bases, with 6 bases left in between. CDR3 sequence reads: CASSQDLRLFF. CDR3 in DNA: TGTGCCAGCAGCCAAGATCTGAGACTGTTTTTT.

This rearrangement joins TRBV6-6 to TRBJ2-7; D unresolved. The CDR3 length is 16 residues. Trimming took off 2 bases at V and 0 bases at J, with 14 bases between the two ends. Germline-derived CDR1 and CDR2 are MNHNY and SVGAGI (reference sequence). The CDR3: CASSYPKPVSSYEQYF. CDR3 sequence (DNA): TGTGCCAGCAGTTACCCGAAGCCAGTGAGCTCCTACGAGCAGTACTTC.

This clone was seen a few times. The J gene is TRBJ2-1, the V gene TRBV7-2; 11 bases match TRBD1. Germline V gene data show CDR1 as SGHTA and CDR2 as FQGNSA. CDR3 length equals 16 residues. Losses at the gene ends were 6 bases for V and 3 bases for J; bases not matched to a gene: 7. In DNA, the CDR3 is TGTGCCAGCAGTCCAAGGACAGGGGGCTTCTACAATGAGCAGTTCTTC. Amino acids: CASSPRTGGFYNEQFF.

The chain is built from TRBV7-2 and TRBJ2-3; either TRBD1 or TRBD2 may fit D (5 bases each). The germline CDR1 and CDR2 sequences are SGHTA and FQGNSA. V lost 2 bases and J lost 2, with 11 bases in between. This CDR3 spans 15 amino acids. The CDR3 loop is CASSLRPGPTDTQYF. The CDR3 DNA is TGTGCCAGCAGCTTACGGCCGGGGCCCACAGATACGCAGTATTTT.

This clone was recorded a few times. This rearrangement joins TRBV6-5 to TRBJ1-3; D not certain. The CDR3 is 14 residues long. The germline V and J ends were trimmed by 6 bases and 0 bases, with 9 bases remaining between them. The germline V gene encodes CDR1 MNHEY and CDR2 SVGAGI. CDR3 nucleotide sequence: TGTGCCAGCAGCCTTGAAGGCTCTGGAAACACCATATATTTT. Its protein product is CASSLEGSGNTIYF.

The chain recombines TRBV30 with TRBJ2-2; a weak D match, TRBD2 (6 bases). The CDR3 contains 15 residues. Trimming removed 3 bases from V and 2 bases from J, with 13 bases in between. CDR1 is GTSNPN and CDR2 is SVGIG in the germline V gene (reference sequence). The CDR3 region has the DNA TGTGCCTGGAGACTAGCCAACATCAACACCGGGGAGCTGTTTTTT. It translates to CAWRLANINTGELFF.

This clone appeared a few times. The chain has TRBV18 and TRBJ1-1; 8 nucleotides align to TRBD1. The V and J ends lost 6 bases and 5 bases, in that order; junction bases with no gene match: 2. Germline V gene sequence: CDR1 KGHSH, CDR2 LQKENI. This CDR3 is built from 12 residues. The CDR3 nucleotides are TGTGCCAGCTCTCGACAGGGGACTGAAGCTTTCTTT. Its protein product is CASSRQGTEAFF.

The genes are TRBV30 and TRBJ1-2; D gene unclear. Germline V gene sequence: CDR1 GTSNPN, CDR2 SVGIG (reference sequence). V was pared by 4 bases and J by 5 bases, with 14 bases between. CDR3 length: 13 residues. The CDR3 region has the DNA TGTGCCTGGATGACCCCTCAACTTTATGGCTACACCTTC. Its protein is CAWMTPQLYGYTF.